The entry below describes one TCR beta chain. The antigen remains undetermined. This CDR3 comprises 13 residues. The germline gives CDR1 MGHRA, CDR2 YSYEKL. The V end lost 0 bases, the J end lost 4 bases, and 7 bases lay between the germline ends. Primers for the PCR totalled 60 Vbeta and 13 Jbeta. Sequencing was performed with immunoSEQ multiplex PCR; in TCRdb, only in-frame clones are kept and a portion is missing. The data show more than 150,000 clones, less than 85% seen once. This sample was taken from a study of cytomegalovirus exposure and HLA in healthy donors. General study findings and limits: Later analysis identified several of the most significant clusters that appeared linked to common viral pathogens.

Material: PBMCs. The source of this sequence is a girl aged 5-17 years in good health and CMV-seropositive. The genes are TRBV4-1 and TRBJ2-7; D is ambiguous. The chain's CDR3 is CASSQDWAYEQYF. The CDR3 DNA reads TGCGCCAGCAGCCAAGATTGGGCGTACGAGCAGTACTTC.